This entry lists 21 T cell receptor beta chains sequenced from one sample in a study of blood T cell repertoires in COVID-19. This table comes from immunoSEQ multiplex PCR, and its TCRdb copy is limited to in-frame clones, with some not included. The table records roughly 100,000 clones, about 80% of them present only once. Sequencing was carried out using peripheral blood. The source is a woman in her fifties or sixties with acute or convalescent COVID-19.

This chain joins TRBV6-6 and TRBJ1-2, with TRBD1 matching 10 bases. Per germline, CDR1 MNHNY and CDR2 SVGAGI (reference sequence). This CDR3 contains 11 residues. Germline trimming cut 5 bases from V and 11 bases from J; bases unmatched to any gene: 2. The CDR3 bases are TGTGCCAGCAGTCCGGGACAGGGGTACACCTTC. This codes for CASSPGQGYTF.

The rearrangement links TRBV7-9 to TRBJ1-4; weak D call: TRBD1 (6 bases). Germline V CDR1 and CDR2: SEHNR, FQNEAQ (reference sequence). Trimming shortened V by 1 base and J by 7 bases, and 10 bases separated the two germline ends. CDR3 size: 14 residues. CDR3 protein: CASSLGQGIEKLFF. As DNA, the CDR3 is TGTGCCAGCAGCTTAGGGCAGGGGATTGAAAAACTGTTTTTT.

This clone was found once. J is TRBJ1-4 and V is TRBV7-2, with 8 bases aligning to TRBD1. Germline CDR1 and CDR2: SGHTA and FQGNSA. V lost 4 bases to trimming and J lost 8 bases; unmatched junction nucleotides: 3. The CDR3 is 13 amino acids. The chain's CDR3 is CASSYRGGEKLFF. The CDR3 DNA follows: TGTGCCAGCAGCTACAGGGGGGGGGAAAAACTGTTTTTT.

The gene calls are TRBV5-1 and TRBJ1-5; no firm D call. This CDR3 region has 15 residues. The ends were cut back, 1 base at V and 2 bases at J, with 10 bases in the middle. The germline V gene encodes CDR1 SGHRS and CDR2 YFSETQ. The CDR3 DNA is TGCGCCAGCAGCTTGTATGGGGAGGGCAATCAGCCCCAGCATTTT. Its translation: CASSLYGEGNQPQHF.

CDR3 bases: TGTGCCAGCAGTCATACAGCGGTGGGGGGGAATGAGCAGTTCTTC. Protein: CASSHTAVGGNEQFF. The rearrangement links TRBV7-9 to TRBJ2-1, with TRBD2 matching over 7 bases. The CDR3 loop spans 15 amino acids. The V gene end was trimmed by 6 bases and the J gene end by 7 bases; junction bases not matched to a gene: 12. Germline V lookup: CDR1 SEHNR, CDR2 FQNEAQ (reference sequence). Based on the CDR3 plus reference TRBV7-9 and TRBJ2-1, the full variable domain is DTGVSQNPRHKITKRGQNVTFRCDPISEHNRLYWYRQTLGQGPEFLTYFQNEAQLEKSRLLSDRFSAERPKGSFSTLEIQRTEQGDSAMYLCASSHTAVGGNEQFFGPGTRLTVL.

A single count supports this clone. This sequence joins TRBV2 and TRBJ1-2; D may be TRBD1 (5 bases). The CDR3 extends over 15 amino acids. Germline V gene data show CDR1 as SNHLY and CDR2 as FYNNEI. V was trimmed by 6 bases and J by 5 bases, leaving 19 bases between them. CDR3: CASRATDLTSYGYTF. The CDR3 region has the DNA TGTGCCAGCAGAGCGACAGACCTTACTTCTTATGGCTACACCTTC.

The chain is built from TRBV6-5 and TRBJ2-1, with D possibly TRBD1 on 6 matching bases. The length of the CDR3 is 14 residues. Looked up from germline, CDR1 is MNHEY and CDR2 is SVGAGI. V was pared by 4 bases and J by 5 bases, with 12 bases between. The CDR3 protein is CASSFRQDHNEQFF. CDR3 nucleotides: TGTGCCAGCAGTTTTAGACAGGATCACAATGAGCAGTTCTTC.

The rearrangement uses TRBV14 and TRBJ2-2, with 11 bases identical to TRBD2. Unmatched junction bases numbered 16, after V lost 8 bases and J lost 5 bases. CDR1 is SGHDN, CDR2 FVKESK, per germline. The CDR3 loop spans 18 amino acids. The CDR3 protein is CASHSQLAGGPGTGELFF. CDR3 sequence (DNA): TGTGCCAGCCACAGCCAGTTAGCGGGGGGGCCGGGGACCGGGGAGCTGTTTTTT.

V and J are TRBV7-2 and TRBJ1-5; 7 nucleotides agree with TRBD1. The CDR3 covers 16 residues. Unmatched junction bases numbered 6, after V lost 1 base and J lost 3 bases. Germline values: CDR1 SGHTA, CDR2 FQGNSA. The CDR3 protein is CASSLESTGINQPQHF. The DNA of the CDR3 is TGTGCCAGCAGCTTAGAGTCGACAGGGATCAATCAGCCCCAGCATTTT.

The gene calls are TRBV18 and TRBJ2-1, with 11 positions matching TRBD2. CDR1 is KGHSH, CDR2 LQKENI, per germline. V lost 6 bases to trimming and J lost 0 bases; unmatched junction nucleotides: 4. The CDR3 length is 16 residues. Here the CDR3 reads CASSSGLAASYNEQFF. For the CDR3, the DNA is TGTGCCAGCTCCTCGGGACTAGCGGCCTCCTACAATGAGCAGTTCTTC.

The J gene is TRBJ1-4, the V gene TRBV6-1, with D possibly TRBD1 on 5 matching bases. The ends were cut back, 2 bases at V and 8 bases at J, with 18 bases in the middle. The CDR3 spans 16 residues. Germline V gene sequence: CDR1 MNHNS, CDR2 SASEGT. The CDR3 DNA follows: TGTGCCAGCAGTGAAACTCGGGGGATAGTAGACGAAAAACTGTTTTTT. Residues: CASSETRGIVDEKLFF.

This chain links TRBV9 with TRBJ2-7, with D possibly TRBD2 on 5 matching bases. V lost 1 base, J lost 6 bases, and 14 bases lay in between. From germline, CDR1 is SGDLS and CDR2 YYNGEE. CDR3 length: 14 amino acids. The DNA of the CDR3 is TGTGCCAGCAGCGTAAGGCTAGCCGAGAGCGAGCAGTACTTC. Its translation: CASSVRLAESEQYF.

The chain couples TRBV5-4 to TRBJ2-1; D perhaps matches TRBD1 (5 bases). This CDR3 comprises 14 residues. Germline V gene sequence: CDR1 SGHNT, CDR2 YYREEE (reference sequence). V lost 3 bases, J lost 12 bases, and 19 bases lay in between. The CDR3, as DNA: TGTGCCAGCAGCTCGTCCCGGGTGCCTAGGGGGCAGTTCTTC. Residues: CASSSSRVPRGQFF.

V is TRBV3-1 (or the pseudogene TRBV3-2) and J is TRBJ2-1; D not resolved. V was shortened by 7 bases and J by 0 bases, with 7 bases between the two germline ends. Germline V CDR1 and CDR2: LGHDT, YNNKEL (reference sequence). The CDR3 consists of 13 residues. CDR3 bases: TGTGCCAGCAAAGAGAGCTCCTACAATGAGCAGTTCTTC. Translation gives CASKESSYNEQFF.

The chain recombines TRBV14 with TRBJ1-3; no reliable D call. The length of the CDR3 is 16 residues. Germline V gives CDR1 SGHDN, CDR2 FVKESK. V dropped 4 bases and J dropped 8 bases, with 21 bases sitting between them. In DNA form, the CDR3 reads TGTGCCAGCAGCCCTCGACTATGGCTCACCGGGGACACCATATATTTT. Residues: CASSPRLWLTGDTIYF.

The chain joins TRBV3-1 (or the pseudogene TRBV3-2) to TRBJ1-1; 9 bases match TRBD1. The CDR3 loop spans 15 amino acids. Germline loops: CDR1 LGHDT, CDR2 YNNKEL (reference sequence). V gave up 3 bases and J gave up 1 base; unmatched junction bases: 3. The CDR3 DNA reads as TGTGCCAGCAGCCACGGGGGACAGGGGAACACTGAAGCTTTCTTT. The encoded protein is CASSHGGQGNTEAFF.

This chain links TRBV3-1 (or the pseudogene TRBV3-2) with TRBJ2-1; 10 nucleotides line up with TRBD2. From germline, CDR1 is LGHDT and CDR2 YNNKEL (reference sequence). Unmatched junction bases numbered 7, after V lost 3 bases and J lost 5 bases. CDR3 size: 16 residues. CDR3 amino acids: CASSHASGSGDNEQFF. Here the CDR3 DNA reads TGTGCCAGCAGCCACGCTAGCGGGAGTGGGGACAATGAGCAGTTCTTC.

CDR3 sequence: CASSLGQVNTEAFF. The CDR3 DNA reads as TGTGCCAGCAGCCTGGGACAGGTGAACACTGAAGCTTTCTTT. V is TRBV7-9 and J is TRBJ1-1; 8 nucleotides line up with TRBD1. The CDR3 runs to 14 residues. The V segment lost 5 bases and the J segment 0 bases; nucleotides outside the gene matches: 2. The germline CDR1 and CDR2 sequences are SEHNR and FQNEAQ (reference sequence).

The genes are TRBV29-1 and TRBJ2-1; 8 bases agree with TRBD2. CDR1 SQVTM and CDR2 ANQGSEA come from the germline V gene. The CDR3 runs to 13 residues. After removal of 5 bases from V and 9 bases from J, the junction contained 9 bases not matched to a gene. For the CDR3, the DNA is TGCAGCGTTCGAGCGGGAGTCCCCCTTGAGCAGTTCTTC. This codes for CSVRAGVPLEQFF.

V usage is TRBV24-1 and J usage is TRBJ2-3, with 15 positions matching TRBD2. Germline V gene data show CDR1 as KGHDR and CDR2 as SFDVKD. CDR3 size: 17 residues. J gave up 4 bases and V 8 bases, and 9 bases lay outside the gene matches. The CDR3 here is CATTRTSGGARADTQYF. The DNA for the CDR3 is TGTGCCACCACAAGGACTAGCGGGGGGGCCCGAGCAGATACGCAGTATTTT.

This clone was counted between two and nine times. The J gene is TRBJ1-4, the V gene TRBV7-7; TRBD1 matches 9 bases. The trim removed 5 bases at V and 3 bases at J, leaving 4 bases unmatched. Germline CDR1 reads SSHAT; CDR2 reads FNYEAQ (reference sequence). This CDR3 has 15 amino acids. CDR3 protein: CASSARQGANEKLFF. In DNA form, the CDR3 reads TGTGCCAGCAGCGCCAGACAGGGGGCTAATGAAAAACTGTTTTTT.